A selection of T cell receptor beta chains follows, all from one sample in a study of response to subunit inactivated influenza vaccine. TCRdb independently ran MiXCR on the RT-PCR reads; one entry per CDR3 protein. The sample has about 530,000 distinct CDR3 sequences, 12% seen once. The material sequenced was PBMCs from blood, taken on the day of vaccination. These receptors were collected from a man between 50 and 59 years old who received an inactivated influenza vaccine. The conserved cysteine and the conserved F or W are not part of the CDR3 here. The order of the fields is D gene, V gene, clone size, J gene, CDR3 length, CDR3 protein. D genes are given only for firm matches. Only some rows state a clone size, as once, few, many or a class for expanded clones.

TRBD1	TRBV28	few	TRBJ2-7	16	ASSLFPGQGAQRGEQY
TRBD1	TRBV5-6	few	TRBJ2-2	13	ASSSDRVITGELF
NA	TRBV9	NA	TRBJ2-1	13	ASSGSGYSYNEQF
NA	TRBV5-1	NA	TRBJ2-1	16	ASSLGQGTAGEYNEQF
NA	TRBV20-1	NA	TRBJ1-2	11	SAPGFVPYGYT
TRBD2	TRBV12-3/TRBV12-4	many	TRBJ2-7	13	ASSRLGLASYEQY
TRBD1	TRBV7-2	few	TRBJ2-7	14	ASSPNLRGPGYEQY
NA	TRBV10-3	NA	TRBJ1-5	12	AISREDLNQPQH
TRBD2	TRBV7-2	few	TRBJ2-5	13	ASSLFGLAGATQY
TRBD1	TRBV6-2/TRBV6-3	NA	TRBJ2-7	13	ASTLRGQNPYEQY
TRBD1	TRBV4-2	many	TRBJ1-5	13	ASSQRTGGNQPQH
TRBD2	TRBV29-1	NA	TRBJ2-1	17	SAALGGASGGGYYNEQF
NA	TRBV12-3/TRBV12-4	NA	TRBJ2-7	12	ASSLRAGLNEQY
TRBD1	TRBV28	few	TRBJ2-5	10	ASSETGKTQY
TRBD2	TRBV6-2/TRBV6-3	few	TRBJ2-1	12	ASSYQTSRNEQF
TRBD1	TRBV6-2/TRBV6-3	NA	TRBJ1-1	13	ASSYTGATNTEAF
NA	TRBV20-1	few	TRBJ2-7	11	SASSSPLYEQY
NA	TRBV7-2	NA	TRBJ2-5	13	ASSLVPGPGETQY
NA	TRBV10-3	many	TRBJ2-7	10	AISEQGYEQY
NA	TRBV3-1	few	TRBJ2-1	13	ASREKRDPYNEQF
TRBD2	TRBV29-1	many	TRBJ2-1	15	SVEAFTSGRAINEQF
NA	TRBV6-5	many	TRBJ1-1	12	ASSYPTGGTEAF
NA	TRBV19	few	TRBJ1-5	13	ASQAGKLSNQPQH
NA	TRBV28	few	TRBJ2-5	12	ASSSPHYQETQY
TRBD1	TRBV5-1	few	TRBJ2-7	13	ASSSTSTGSHEQY
NA	TRBV20-1	few	TRBJ1-6	11	SATPNSGSPLH
TRBD2	TRBV6-1	NA	TRBJ2-5	15	ASKRGTGTMIQETQY
TRBD2	TRBV6-2/TRBV6-3	NA	TRBJ2-4	16	ASRIGLAGGGGKNIQY
NA	TRBV24-1	NA	TRBJ2-3	11	ASQQQNTDTQY
NA	TRBV6-5	NA	TRBJ2-7	13	ASSYSSPGANEQY
NA	TRBV15	NA	TRBJ2-1	15	ATSTGPSGGHHNEQF
NA	TRBV12-3/TRBV12-4	many	TRBJ2-3	14	ASSLQGAARTDTQY
TRBD1	TRBV12-3/TRBV12-4	few	TRBJ1-4	13	ASRKDRGTNEKLF
NA	TRBV2	NA	TRBJ2-7	14	ASSEKDRGVSYEQY
NA	TRBV12-3/TRBV12-4	many	TRBJ2-5	10	ASSLAWETQY
TRBD1	TRBV9	few	TRBJ2-7	12	ASSAATGSYEQY
NA	TRBV11-2	many	TRBJ2-7	14	ASSTLTGGVLRLQY
NA	TRBV12-3/TRBV12-4	NA	TRBJ1-3	11	ASSLRAGNTIY
NA	TRBV5-1	NA	TRBJ2-7	13	ASSLGGTRTYEQY
NA	TRBV9	NA	TRBJ2-1	13	ASSPTGVFDNEQF
NA	TRBV6-2/TRBV6-3	few	TRBJ2-1	15	ASSYNLRRVQYNEQF
NA	TRBV6-5	few	TRBJ2-2	14	ASSYSAGAHTGELF
NA	TRBV5-1	few	TRBJ1-1	13	ASSLGQALNTEAF
TRBD2	TRBV9	many	TRBJ2-1	13	ASSVGAGGYNEQF
NA	TRBV5-1	NA	TRBJ1-4	13	ASSPGHPTNEKLF
NA	TRBV28	NA	TRBJ2-7	10	ASSPRHNEQY
TRBD1	TRBV5-1	NA	TRBJ1-1	12	ASSGTGLGTEAF
NA	TRBV7-2	few	TRBJ2-5	14	ASSLARILNQETQY
NA	TRBV7-2	once	TRBJ2-2	10	ALGAIAGELF